This T cell receptor (beta chain) derives from a study of cytomegalovirus exposure and HLA in healthy donors. In the study overall: Unique TCRs from HLA-typed donors, 85 million to 100 million of them, were held in an early data release. Regarding the study as a whole: In an earlier analysis, most TCR beta V segments were productive about 87% or about 30% of the time. TRBV6-2, TRBV6-3 and some other V segments were excluded as indistinguishable. The authors later found TCR association rates varying by HLA locus, with DRB1 most and HLA-C fewest.

The PCR employed 60 Vbeta primers together with 13 Jbeta primers. Sequenced by immunoSEQ multiplex PCR; TCRdb stores in-frame clones only, minus some. The sample shows about 94,000 clones, more than 65% of them seen only once. CDR3 size: 16 residues. V shed 6 bases, J shed 8 bases, and the junction held 17 bases outside the gene matches. Germline CDR1 reads LNHDA; CDR2 reads SQIVND (reference sequence). Comments on this clone: Its antigen remains unknown.

The TCR comes from a human donor in good health. The V and J genes are TRBV19 and TRBJ1-2; 8 nucleotides align to TRBD1. Sequencing input: PBMCs. Written as DNA, the CDR3 is TGTGCCAGTAGCTATACTCTTGGACAGGGTATAGACGGCTACACCTTC. Its protein product is CASSYTLGQGIDGYTF.